This T cell receptor beta chain appears in the sequencing data of a study of blood T cell repertoires in COVID-19. Study at large: The study drew acute and convalescent COVID-19 samples from the United States, Italy and Spain.

Under the authors' procedure: Researchers report that nucleated cell counts were estimated from reference gene primer amplification. Clones were sequenced by immunoSEQ multiplex PCR, and TCRdb holds only the in-frame ones, with some missing. Clonal size and the V and J genes are those of that table, whereas D and trimming came from the DNA. The repertoire holds nearly 200,000 clones, roughly 84% seen once, with roughly 5.6% in the top ten. Germline V gives CDR1 PRHDT, CDR2 FYEKMQ (reference sequence). V lost 11 bases to trimming and J lost 3 bases; unmatched junction nucleotides: 6. The CDR3 loop spans 12 amino acids.

This clonotype was sampled from a woman aged 40 to 55 who had recovered from COVID-19. This sequence joins TRBV13 and TRBJ2-7, with 8 positions matching TRBD2. The specimen was peripheral blood. The CDR3 here is CAGGGPHYEQYF. CDR3 coding DNA: TGTGCCGGCGGGGGGCCCCACTACGAGCAGTACTTC.